This T cell receptor beta chain was obtained from a study of blood T cell repertoires in COVID-19. Whole-study context: Specimens from acute and convalescent COVID-19 originated in the United States, Italy and Spain.

This CDR3 has 17 amino acids. The V gene's germline CDR1 is SGHAT and CDR2 FQNNGV. V gave up 3 bases and J gave up 2 bases; unmatched junction bases: 7. Only in-frame clones appear in the TCRdb table, and some are missing; sequencing was by immunoSEQ multiplex PCR. This sample has 240,000 or so clones, with over 75% found just once. The sequence was obtained from a young woman with acute or convalescent COVID-19. Sequencing input: peripheral blood. The rearrangement uses TRBV11-2 and TRBJ2-1; 10 bases line up with TRBD2. The CDR3 loop reads CASSFQSGRAPYNEQFF. CDR3 sequence (DNA): TGTGCCAGCAGCTTTCAGAGCGGGAGGGCCCCCTACAATGAGCAGTTCTTC.